The 10 T cell receptor beta chains below come from one sample, sequenced in a study of shared clonotypes between healthy human individuals. Only in-frame clones appear in the TCRdb table, and some are missing; sequencing was by immunoSEQ multiplex PCR. Found here are about 2.2 million clones, approximately 94% of them singletons; the top ten hold under 2%. The naive CD8 population came from CD45RO-negative cells selected for CCR7, without terminally differentiated effector memory CD45RA+ cells. The sample comprised naive CD8+ T cells from PBMCs. These receptors all come from a man younger than 35 in good health. Some clones in this sample may be carry-over from other donors' samples.

This chain joins TRBV5-4 and TRBJ1-1, with D uncertain. This CDR3 has 12 residues. V lost 4 bases and J 0 bases, leaving 4 bases between the germline ends. Germline assignment: CDR1 SGHNT and CDR2 YYREEE (reference sequence). This chain's CDR3 is CASSPVNTEAFF. CDR3 sequence (DNA): TGTGCCAGCAGCCCAGTGAACACTGAAGCTTTCTTT.

The CDR3 DNA is TGTGCCAGCAGCTTATTCCTCTATGGCTACACCTTC. Translated, it gives CASSLFLYGYTF. The chain combines TRBV7-9 with TRBJ1-2; D uncertain. Germline values: CDR1 SEHNR, CDR2 FQNEAQ (reference sequence). Trimming cost V 2 bases and J 4 bases, with 5 bases left between them. The CDR3 totals 12 residues.

This clone was detected only a few times. This chain joins TRBV2 and TRBJ1-2; D not certain. Germline V gives CDR1 SNHLY, CDR2 FYNNEI. The CDR3 has 13 residues. V was clipped by 3 bases and J by 1 base, with 6 bases between them. This chain's CDR3 is CASSEGINYGYTF. DNA for the CDR3: TGTGCCAGCAGTGAGGGCATTAACTATGGCTACACCTTC.

The V call is TRBV4-1, the J call TRBJ2-7; the D is unclear. Trimming removed 0 bases at V and 3 bases at J, with 12 bases between. Germline V lookup: CDR1 MGHRA, CDR2 YSYEKL. The CDR3 runs 15 residues. The CDR3 coding sequence is TGCGCCAGCAGCCAAGATCTGCCAGGCCTCTACGAGCAGTACTTC. As protein: CASSQDLPGLYEQYF.

The chain recombines TRBV16 with TRBJ1-4; D is uncertain. This CDR3 has 15 amino acids. V was shortened by 2 bases and J by 3 bases, with 10 bases between the two germline ends. The germline V gene has CDR1 KGHSY and CDR2 FQNENV. CDR3 sequence (DNA): TGTGCCAGCAGCCAAATTACAGCCTCTAATGAAAAACTGTTTTTT. Its protein is CASSQITASNEKLFF. Together with reference TRBV16 and TRBJ1-4, the CDR3 gives the full variable domain: GEEVAQTPKHLVRGEGQKAKLYCAPIKGHSYVFWYQQVLKNEFKFLISFQNENVFDETGMPKERFSAKCLPNSPCSLEIQATKLEDSAVYFCASSQITASNEKLFFGSGTQLSVL.

The chain employs TRBV7-2 and TRBJ2-3; 10 positions match TRBD2. Trimming removed 4 bases from V and 6 bases from J; junction bases left unmatched: 4. Germline assignment: CDR1 SGHTA and CDR2 FQGNSA. The CDR3 has 14 residues. The CDR3 spells CASSSLAGVDTQYF. In DNA, the CDR3 is TGTGCCAGCAGCTCCCTAGCGGGAGTTGATACGCAGTATTTT.

This clone appeared a few times. V is TRBV6-5 and J is TRBJ1-1, with 8 positions matching TRBD1. CDR1 is MNHEY and CDR2 is SVGAGI in the germline V gene. The V and J ends lost 6 bases and 2 bases, in that order; junction bases with no gene match: 5. The CDR3 loop spans 14 amino acids. The CDR3 DNA reads TGTGCCAGCAGCGTAACAGGGGGTAACACTGAAGCTTTCTTT. Protein product: CASSVTGGNTEAFF.

This clone was seen once. The chain couples TRBV11-2 to TRBJ2-1; possible D gene TRBD2, 6 bases. In germline, CDR1 is SGHAT, CDR2 FQNNGV. V was clipped by 1 base and J by 7 bases, with 11 bases between them. The CDR3 sequence is 14 residues long. The CDR3 nucleotides are TGTGCCAGCAGCTTAGTGACCCGGGAGAATGAGCAGTTCTTC. Its protein is CASSLVTRENEQFF. The variable domain in full, completed from reference TRBV11-2 and TRBJ2-1, reads EAGVAQSPRYKIIEKRQSVAFWCNPISGHATLYWYQQILGQGPKLLIQFQNNGVVDDSQLPKDRFSAERLKGVDSTLKIQPAKLEDSAVYLCASSLVTRENEQFFGPGTRLTVL.

The CDR3 coding sequence is TGCGCCAGCAGCTTGTCAGGGGGGAGGTACCAAGAGACCCAGTACTTC. Translation gives CASSLSGGRYQETQYF. The V gene is TRBV5-1, the J gene TRBJ2-5; tentative D call: TRBD1 (7 bases). The CDR3 has 16 residues. The germline gives CDR1 SGHRS, CDR2 YFSETQ. The V end was cut by 1 base, the J end by 0 bases, with 13 bases between.

This clone appeared once. The chain has TRBV27 and TRBJ2-7; D is unresolved. Germline CDR1 is MNHEY and CDR2 is SMNVEV (reference sequence). V gave up 6 bases and J gave up 1 base, with 10 bases separating them. This CDR3 has 13 amino acids. DNA for the CDR3: TGTGCCAGCAGGGCTACCACATCCTACGAGCAGTACTTC. This sequence encodes CASRATTSYEQYF.